This T cell receptor beta chain appears in the sequencing data of a study of blood T cell repertoires in COVID-19. At the level of the study: Samples representing acute and convalescent COVID-19 were sourced from the United States, Italy and Spain.

All enrollees were roughly 18 to 95 years old and from 24 US areas. Each participant's cohort was designated according to participant-reported clinical history. Two negative PCRs, clearance, or symptom resolution characterized the recovered Cohort 3 donors. Profiling relied on immunoSEQ multiplex PCR, and the TCRdb table lists in-frame clones only, not all of them. The table has 300,000 to 350,000 clones, roughly 91% seen once. The length of the CDR3 is 13 residues. The V segment lost 6 bases and the J segment 8 bases; nucleotides outside the gene matches: 9. The V gene's germline CDR1 is KGHSH and CDR2 LQKENI.

The V call is TRBV18, the J call TRBJ1-2; 7 bases are a match to TRBD1. The clonotype was recovered from a woman in her 30s who had recovered from COVID-19. The sample consisted of PBMCs or T cells enriched from blood (not recorded which). CDR3 coding DNA: TGTGCCAGCTCCCCCGAGACAGGGATCGGCTACACCTTC. This sequence encodes CASSPETGIGYTF.